The sequence of this TCR beta chain was determined in a study of T cells in Graves' hyperthyroidism and ophthalmopathy. Study-level information: Peripheral blood specimens were obtained at initial diagnosis, prior to any treatment.

Patients with uncontrolled infections, other autoimmune diseases, pregnancy or lactation were excluded. The CDR3 has 15 residues. Germline V gene lookup returns CDR1 SGHRS and CDR2 YFSETQ. V dropped 0 bases and J dropped 1 base, with 10 bases sitting between them. From RNA transcripts, TCR beta CDR3 regions were amplified. During a first-round RT-PCR of the TCR CDR3, the HTBI primer set was used. TCRdb reprocessed the multiplex PCR reads via MiXCR and lists one record per CDR3 protein. In the table there are approximately 640,000 distinct CDR3 sequences, 17% of which are singletons. A remark on this clonotype: As yet, its antigen is unknown.

The study, taken as a whole, reports: Separating ophthalmopathy from stable hyperthyroidism was achieved by a 13 V-J model. Among clonotypes expanded in thyroid above 0.001, most were also found in blood.

The source of this sequence is a man aged 45-65 years with Graves' hyperthyroidism. The sequenced material came from blood. The chain recombines TRBV5-1 with TRBJ1-1; perhaps TRBD1 as D (6 bases). CDR3 nucleotides: TGCGCCAGCAGCTTGGGGACAGAGCCGAACACTGAAGCTTTCTTT. This encodes CASSLGTEPNTEAFF.